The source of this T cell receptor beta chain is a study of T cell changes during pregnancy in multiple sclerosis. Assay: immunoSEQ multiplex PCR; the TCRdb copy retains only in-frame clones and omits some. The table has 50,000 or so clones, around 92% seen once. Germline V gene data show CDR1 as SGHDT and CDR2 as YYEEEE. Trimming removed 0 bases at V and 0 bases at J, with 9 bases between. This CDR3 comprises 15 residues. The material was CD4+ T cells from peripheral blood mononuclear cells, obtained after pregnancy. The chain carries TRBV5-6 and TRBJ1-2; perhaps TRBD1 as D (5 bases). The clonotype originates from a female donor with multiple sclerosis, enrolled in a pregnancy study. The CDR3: CASSLGQPSNYGYTF. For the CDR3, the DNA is TGTGCCAGCAGCTTGGGACAGCCATCTAACTATGGCTACACCTTC.